These 21 T cell receptor beta chains originate from one sample sequenced in a study of T cell responses to AZD1222 COVID-19 vaccine. Only in-frame clones appear in the TCRdb table, and some are missing; sequencing was by immunoSEQ multiplex PCR. The sample contains more than 85,000 clones, roughly 84% of which appear only once. Material: peripheral blood, obtained on day 0 of AZD1222 vaccination. The origin of the receptors is an adult in good health.

V and J are TRBV4-3 and TRBJ2-2, with TRBD2 matching 11 bases. From germline, CDR1 is LGHNA and CDR2 YSLEER. The CDR3 covers 17 residues. With V trimmed by 1 base and J by 4 bases, 5 bases remained unmatched. The CDR3 DNA reads TGCGCCAGCAGCCAAGGGACCGGGACTAGCGGCACCGGGGAGCTGTTTTTT. As protein: CASSQGTGTSGTGELFF.

The chain combines TRBV18 with TRBJ1-1, with D unclear. This CDR3 has 13 amino acids. Trimming took off 4 bases at V and 1 base at J, with 7 bases between the two ends. Germline V lookup: CDR1 KGHSH, CDR2 LQKENI. In DNA form, the CDR3 reads TGTGCCAGCTCACTGACACCGAACACTGAAGCTTTCTTT. The encoded protein is CASSLTPNTEAFF.

The chain employs TRBV5-1 and TRBJ2-5, with 9 bases lining up with TRBD2. CDR3 size: 17 residues. Unmatched junction bases numbered 11, after V lost 4 bases and J lost 1 base. Germline-derived CDR1 and CDR2 are SGHRS and YFSETQ. The chain's CDR3 is CASSGVGRGGPQETQYF. CDR3 in DNA: TGCGCCAGCAGCGGTGTAGGGCGGGGGGGCCCCCAAGAGACCCAGTACTTC.

The rearrangement uses TRBV21-1 and TRBJ2-2. TRBV21-1 is described as a pseudogene. The CDR3 contains 20 residues. CDR3 amino acids: CASSNTTPLRRPTNTGELFF. CDR3 in DNA: TGTGCCAGCAGCAACACCACCCCCCTAAGGCGACCAACGAACACCGGGGAGCTGTTTTTT.

This chain links TRBV5-4 with TRBJ2-2; a possible D gene is TRBD1 (5 bases). Germline values: CDR1 SGHNT, CDR2 YYREEE (reference sequence). Trimming stripped 4 bases from V and 6 bases from J, with 10 bases between. The CDR3 has 13 residues. Written as DNA, the CDR3 is TGTGCCAGCAGCCGACAGCCCTCCGGGGAGCTGTTTTTT. Protein product: CASSRQPSGELFF.

The rearrangement uses TRBV6-6 and TRBJ2-7; a possible D gene is TRBD2 (6 bases). The CDR3 totals 12 residues. V gave up 5 bases and J gave up 1 base, with 6 bases separating them. CDR1 is MNHNY, CDR2 SVGAGI, per germline (reference sequence). The CDR3 is CASSAGSYEQYV. The CDR3, as DNA: TGTGCCAGCAGTGCGGGATCCTACGAGCAGTACGTC.

The chain is built from TRBV18 and TRBJ2-2; perhaps TRBD1 as D (7 bases). This CDR3 region has 19 residues. Trimming left V 1 base short and J 6 bases short, with 24 bases between. Germline loops: CDR1 KGHSH, CDR2 LQKENI. The CDR3 DNA is TGTGCCAGCTCACCACTGAGGACAGGCGGGAACAGGATCGCCGGGGAGCTGTTTTTT. This sequence encodes CASSPLRTGGNRIAGELFF.

The chain recombines TRBV9 with TRBJ1-1, with 7 bases matching TRBD1. Germline CDR1 and CDR2: SGDLS and YYNGEE. The CDR3 has 13 amino acids. The ends lost 8 bases at V and 2 bases at J; junction bases unmatched: 6. The CDR3 loop is CASAGGRNTEAFF. In DNA, the CDR3 is TGTGCCAGTGCAGGGGGGCGTAACACTGAAGCTTTCTTT.

About this clone itself: The sample contains more than one DNA sequence encoding this CDR3. V and J are TRBV12-3 or TRBV12-4 and TRBJ2-2, with D uncertain. Trimming pared 3 bases from V and 4 bases from J, leaving 3 bases between. The CDR3 totals 12 residues. This CDR3 is CASSLGTGELFF. The CDR3 DNA follows: TGTGCCAGCAGTTTGGGCACCGGGGAGCTGTTTTTT.

The chain joins TRBV19 to TRBJ2-7, with 9 bases matching TRBD2. Trimming removed 2 bases from V and 5 bases from J; junction bases left unmatched: 13. The CDR3 runs 17 residues. Germline V lookup: CDR1 LNHDA, CDR2 SQIVND (reference sequence). CDR3 residues: CASSIRGSGSSFHEQYF. The CDR3 coding sequence is TGTGCCAGTAGTATACGGGGTAGCGGGAGTTCTTTCCACGAGCAGTACTTC.

The J gene is TRBJ2-7, the V gene TRBV6-5, with D perhaps matching TRBD1 (6 bases). CDR1 and CDR2 from the germline V gene are MNHEY and SVGAGI. The V end was cut by 6 bases, the J end by 7 bases, with 19 bases between. CDR3 length: 14 amino acids. DNA of the CDR3: TGTGCCAGCAGCCCACGGACAGCTCCCAGTGAGCAGTACGTC. Translating it yields CASSPRTAPSEQYV.

The V gene is TRBV2, the J gene TRBJ1-4; 10 bases map to TRBD1. CDR1 and CDR2 (germline): SNHLY, FYNNEI. V was clipped by 7 bases and J by 2 bases; unmatched bases: 13. There are 18 residues in the CDR3. As DNA, the CDR3 is TGTGCCAGCACCGAGGGACAGGGGTTCCGAGGGACTAATGAAAAACTGTTTTTT. Protein sequence: CASTEGQGFRGTNEKLFF. Supplemented by reference TRBV2 and TRBJ1-4, the full variable domain reads EPEVTQTPSHQVTQMGQEVILRCVPISNHLYFYWYRQILGQKVEFLVSFYNNEISEKSEIFDDQFSVERPDGSNFTLKIRSTKLEDSAMYFCASTEGQGFRGTNEKLFFGSGTQLSVL.

The chain couples TRBV5-4 to TRBJ2-3; 8 nucleotides match TRBD2. Germline V gene sequence: CDR1 SGHNT, CDR2 YYREEE (reference sequence). J was trimmed by 5 bases and V by 5 bases; bases with no gene match: 7. This CDR3 spans 14 amino acids. The CDR3 protein is CASRMEREIDTQYF. CDR3 bases: TGTGCCAGCAGGATGGAGCGGGAGATAGATACGCAGTATTTT.

The gene calls are TRBV7-2 and TRBJ2-2; D is undetermined. CDR1 and CDR2 (germline): SGHTA, FQGNSA. This CDR3 has 16 residues. V was clipped by 5 bases and J by 1 base, with 14 bases between them. CDR3 nucleotide sequence: TGTGCCAGCAGCCTCCACCAGCTCAAGAACACCGGGGAGCTGTTTTTT. This gives the protein CASSLHQLKNTGELFF.

The chain is built from TRBV4-3 and TRBJ1-2; a possible D gene is TRBD1 (6 bases). Deletions cut 0 bases from V and 7 bases from J, with 9 bases between. The length of the CDR3 is 13 residues. In germline, CDR1 is LGHNA, CDR2 YSLEER. The CDR3 reads CASSQDRGGGYTF. The CDR3 nucleotides are TGCGCCAGCAGCCAAGACAGGGGAGGTGGCTACACCTTC.

The CDR3 is CASSSGPSQGRETQYF. The CDR3 nucleotides are TGCGCCAGCAGCAGTGGGCCCTCTCAGGGCCGTGAGACCCAGTACTTC. The rearrangement links TRBV5-1 to TRBJ2-5, with D perhaps matching TRBD1 (5 bases). V was shortened by 4 bases and J by 5 bases, with 21 bases between the two germline ends. Germline CDR1 reads SGHRS; CDR2 reads YFSETQ. The CDR3 sequence is 16 residues long.

This clone was counted between two and nine times. V and J are TRBV15 and TRBJ1-1; no clear D. With 6 bases removed from V and 0 bases from J, the gap between germline ends came to 11 bases. The CDR3 is 14 residues long. Germline loops: CDR1 LNHNV, CDR2 YYDKDF (reference sequence). In DNA, the CDR3 is TGTGCCACCAGGGGGTCCCTTATGAACACTGAAGCTTTCTTT. This codes for CATRGSLMNTEAFF.

This clone has a handful of counts. The same CDR3 also results from other DNA sequences found in this sample. The gene calls are TRBV28 and TRBJ1-2; 7 bases match TRBD1. CDR3 length: 13 amino acids. Germline V gene lookup returns CDR1 MDHEN and CDR2 SYDVKM. Trimming at V came to 6 bases and at J to 4 bases, leaving 5 bases not matched to a gene. In nucleotides, the CDR3 is TGTGCCAGCAGAACTACAGGGGTCTATGGCTACACCTTC. Protein product: CASRTTGVYGYTF.

The J gene is TRBJ2-1, the V gene TRBV5-1; D is uncertain. Germline lookup yields CDR1 SGHRS and CDR2 YFSETQ. The CDR3 length is 10 residues. Trimming took off 7 bases at V and 10 bases at J, with 9 bases between the two ends. The CDR3 reads CASGSGEQFF. The CDR3 DNA is TGCGCCAGCGGTAGTGGGGAGCAGTTCTTC. The complete variable domain, with remaining parts taken from reference TRBV5-1 and TRBJ2-1, reads KAGVTQTPRYLIKTRGQQVTLSCSPISGHRSVSWYQQTPGQGLQFLFEYFSETQRNKGNFPGRFSGRQFSNSRSEMNVSTLELGDSALYLCASGSGEQFFGPGTRLTVL.

V is TRBV29-1 and J is TRBJ1-1; 8 bases agree with TRBD1. This CDR3 is 13 amino acids long. The germline gives CDR1 SQVTM, CDR2 ANQGSEA. V lost 8 bases to trimming and J lost 6 bases; unmatched junction nucleotides: 11. CDR3 coding DNA: TGCAGCTGTCCCAGGGGGCGAAACCCTGAAGCTTTCTTT. Protein sequence: CSCPRGRNPEAFF. Combining the CDR3 with reference TRBV29-1 and TRBJ1-1 gives the whole variable domain SAVISQKPSRDICQRGTSLTIQCQVDSQVTMMFWYRQQPGQSLTLIATANQGSEATYESGFVIDKFPISRPNLTFSTLTVSNMSPEDSSIYLCSCPRGRNPEAFFGQGTRLTVV.

The CDR3 protein is CASRPNDRNTGELFF. The CDR3 DNA follows: TGTGCCAGCAGACCCAATGACAGGAACACCGGGGAGCTGTTTTTT. The chain combines TRBV6-5 with TRBJ2-2; TRBD1 might be the D (5 bases). V lost 6 bases to trimming and J lost 1 base, with 12 bases between them. Germline CDR1 is MNHEY and CDR2 is SVGAGI. CDR3 size: 15 residues.